The next 31 T cell receptor beta chains were all read from a single sample in a study of blood T cell repertoires in COVID-19. Libraries were prepared by immunoSEQ multiplex PCR; TCRdb keeps only in-frame clonotypes and omits some of them. The sample includes just under 350,000 clones, about 86% seen only once; the top ten take 2.5% to 3%. What was sequenced was peripheral blood. Receptor source: a man aged 25 to 40 with active or convalescent COVID-19.

The chain joins TRBV11-2 to TRBJ1-1; perhaps TRBD1 as D (6 bases). This CDR3 is 15 amino acids long. Germline assignment: CDR1 SGHAT and CDR2 FQNNGV. Trimming left V 1 base short and J 4 bases short, with 13 bases between. The CDR3 DNA reads as TGTGCCAGCAGCTTAGGCCGAGGGGGAGTCACTGAAGCTTTCTTT. It specifies CASSLGRGGVTEAFF. Drawing the rest from reference TRBV11-2 and TRBJ1-1, the complete variable domain is EAGVAQSPRYKIIEKRQSVAFWCNPISGHATLYWYQQILGQGPKLLIQFQNNGVVDDSQLPKDRFSAERLKGVDSTLKIQPAKLEDSAVYLCASSLGRGGVTEAFFGQGTRLTVV.

The chain uses TRBV19 and TRBJ1-5, with 8 nucleotides matching TRBD1. V trimming: 3 bases; J trimming: 2 bases; junction bases outside the gene matches: 6. The germline CDR1 and CDR2 sequences are LNHDA and SQIVND (reference sequence). The CDR3 spans 16 residues. CDR3 protein: CASSMGRGLRNQPQHF. In DNA, the CDR3 is TGTGCCAGTAGTATGGGCAGGGGGCTTCGCAATCAGCCCCAGCATTTT. Filled out from reference TRBV19 and TRBJ1-5, the complete variable domain reads DGGITQSPKYLFRKEGQNVTLSCEQNLNHDAMYWYRQDPGQGLRLIYYSQIVNDFQKGDIAEGYSVSREKKESFPLTVTSAQKNPTAFYLCASSMGRGLRNQPQHFGDGTRLSIL.

This clone occurred once. This chain uses TRBV9 with TRBJ2-7; TRBD2 aligns across 9 bases. CDR1 and CDR2 (germline): SGDLS, YYNGEE. The CDR3 is made up of 13 amino acids. The J segment lost 1 base and the V segment lost 9 bases, leaving 5 bases of the junction unmatched. In DNA form, the CDR3 reads TGTGCCATCACGGCGGGGGGGTCCTACGAGCAGTACTTC. It specifies CAITAGGSYEQYF.

V gene TRBV10-3 combines with J gene TRBJ1-1; 10 bases match TRBD1. The CDR3 length is 15 residues. Germline loops: CDR1 ENHRY, CDR2 SYGVKD. The J segment lost 4 bases and the V segment lost 2 bases, leaving 4 bases of the junction unmatched. The CDR3 is CAISETRDRGTEAFF. The DNA of the CDR3 is TGTGCCATCAGTGAGACCCGGGACAGGGGCACTGAAGCTTTCTTT.

The chain employs TRBV11-2 and TRBJ1-6; D remains ambiguous. V was trimmed by 2 bases and J by 10 bases, leaving 12 bases between them. There are 14 residues in the CDR3. Germline V CDR1 and CDR2: SGHAT, FQNNGV. The CDR3, as DNA: TGTGCCAGCAGCTTATTGGGCCCAGAGTCACCCCTCCACTTT. This gives the protein CASSLLGPESPLHF.

The rearrangement links TRBV4-1 to TRBJ1-2, with a possible D match to TRBD1 (5 bases). V dropped 5 bases and J dropped 4 bases, with 23 bases sitting between them. The CDR3 is made up of 17 amino acids. Germline CDR1 MGHRA, CDR2 YSYEKL. DNA of the CDR3: TGCGCCAGCAGCTCATTCGTCCAGGGAGGTCCCAGCTATGGCTACACCTTC. Amino acid sequence: CASSSFVQGGPSYGYTF.

As concerns this clone: One end of the junction varies from germline; a read error may be responsible. Other nucleotide sequences in the sample specify the same CDR3. The CDR3 nucleotides read TGCGCCAGCAGTCATAGAGGGTTGGGAGCTAATGAAAAATTGTTTTTT. The encoded protein is CASSHRGLGANEKLFF. The chain has TRBV23-1 and TRBJ1-4; D is unclear. TRBV23-1 counts as an open reading frame of uncertain function. CDR3 length: 16 residues.

With respect to this clone: The sample has other DNA sequences that encode this CDR3 too. The genes are TRBV9 and TRBJ2-1; 10 bases map to TRBD2. The junction had 3 bases not matched to a gene; V was cut back by 2 bases and J by 4 bases. The germline V gene encodes CDR1 SGDLS and CDR2 YYNGEE. This CDR3 spans 15 amino acids. The CDR3 sequence is CASSVSGGDYNEQFF. CDR3 nucleotide sequence: TGTGCCAGCAGCGTCAGCGGGGGGGATTACAATGAGCAGTTCTTC.

The chain uses TRBV5-4 and TRBJ2-5, with 10 bases fitting TRBD2. Trimming took 2 bases from V and 0 from J; bases not matched to a gene: 1. The CDR3 loop spans 15 amino acids. Germline values: CDR1 SGHNT, CDR2 YYREEE (reference sequence). The CDR3 loop reads CASSFLAGDQETQYF. CDR3 DNA: TGTGCCAGCAGCTTCCTAGCGGGGGACCAAGAGACCCAGTACTTC.

The chain has TRBV19 and TRBJ1-2; D unclear. V gave up 7 bases and J gave up 4 bases, with 13 bases separating them. The CDR3 extends over 13 amino acids. CDR1 LNHDA and CDR2 SQIVND come from the germline V gene (reference sequence). CDR3 sequence reads: CASTRNRGYGYTF. The CDR3 bases are TGTGCCAGTACGAGGAATAGAGGCTATGGCTACACCTTC. Combining the CDR3 with reference TRBV19 and TRBJ1-2 gives the whole variable domain DGGITQSPKYLFRKEGQNVTLSCEQNLNHDAMYWYRQDPGQGLRLIYYSQIVNDFQKGDIAEGYSVSREKKESFPLTVTSAQKNPTAFYLCASTRNRGYGYTFGSGTRLTVV.

This clone was counted at least ten times. The conserved closing phenylalanine or tryptophan is absent in this CDR3, likely reflecting a read error. No DNA is shown, since the ends of the CDR3 on it are uncertain; the CDR3 is the one TCRdb lists. This rearrangement joins TRBV7-9 to TRBJ2-7; TRBD1 is taken as the D call from the table, unchecked against the DNA. The germline V gene has CDR1 SEHNR and CDR2 FQNEAQ (reference sequence). From its first to its last residue, the CDR3 has 8 amino acids. Here the CDR3 reads CASSHLDR.

The V call is TRBV7-3, the J call TRBJ2-7, with D possibly matching TRBD2 (5 bases). Germline CDR1 is SGHTA and CDR2 is FQGTGA. The CDR3 consists of 13 residues. Deletions cut 5 bases from V and 7 bases from J, with 15 bases between. CDR3 region: CASSPGVSKEQYF. In nucleotides, the CDR3 is TGTGCCAGCAGCCCCGGGGTTAGTAAGGAGCAGTACTTC.

This clone was observed once. Written as DNA, the CDR3 is TGTGCCAGCAGTTGGGGGACTCTAACCCCCAATGAGCAGTTCTTC. Translation gives CASSWGTLTPNEQFF. The chain carries TRBV27 and TRBJ2-1, with D possibly matching TRBD2 (6 bases). The V and J ends lost 4 bases and 6 bases respectively, with 16 bases between them. The CDR3 is 15 amino acids. The germline gives CDR1 MNHEY, CDR2 SMNVEV (reference sequence).

Only one count was recorded for this clone. The V gene is TRBV30, the J gene TRBJ2-3, with a tentative D call TRBD2 (6 bases). The CDR3 extends over 17 amino acids. Germline V gene sequence: CDR1 GTSNPN, CDR2 SVGIG (reference sequence). Trimming pared 0 bases from V and 0 bases from J, leaving 16 bases between. The CDR3 here is CAWSVRSAGLSTDTQYF. The CDR3 nucleotides read TGTGCCTGGAGTGTACGTTCGGCGGGACTTAGCACAGATACGCAGTATTTT.

The chain uses TRBV7-9 and TRBJ1-2, with D tentatively TRBD1 (5 bases). CDR3 length equals 14 residues. Trimming removed 5 bases at V and 7 bases at J, with 17 bases between. From germline, CDR1 is SEHNR and CDR2 FQNEAQ (reference sequence). CDR3 protein: CASSPTPTGSGYTF. The CDR3 DNA follows: TGTGCCAGCAGCCCCACGCCCACAGGTTCTGGCTACACCTTC.

This clone was found once. The CDR3 here is CASSLMFGEGSQPQHF. CDR3 nucleotides: TGTGCCAGCAGCTTGATGTTCGGGGAAGGGAGTCAGCCCCAGCATTTT. The J gene is TRBJ1-5, the V gene TRBV5-8, with D hard to call. V was trimmed by 1 base and J by 6 bases, leaving 17 bases between them. The CDR3 sequence is 16 residues long. Germline CDR1 reads SGHTS; CDR2 reads YDEGEE.

This chain links TRBV5-5 with TRBJ2-7, with 10 bases identical to TRBD1. CDR1 is SGHKS and CDR2 is YYEKEE in the germline V gene (reference sequence). This CDR3 has 16 amino acids. The trim removed 0 bases at V and 5 bases at J, leaving 8 bases unmatched. CDR3 in amino acids: CASSLGDRGRRNEQYF. In DNA, the CDR3 is TGTGCCAGCAGCTTGGGAGACAGGGGGCGAAGAAACGAGCAGTACTTC. Variable domain in full (rest from reference TRBV5-5 and TRBJ2-7): DAGVTQSPTHLIKTRGQQVTLRCSPISGHKSVSWYQQVLGQGPQFIFQYYEKEERGRGNFPDRFSARQFPNYSSELNVNALLLGDSALYLCASSLGDRGRRNEQYFGPGTRLTVT.

The chain employs TRBV3-1 (or the pseudogene TRBV3-2) and TRBJ1-4; D is undetermined. This CDR3 spans 14 amino acids. V was cut by 4 bases and J by 4 bases, with 10 bases left in between. CDR1 is LGHDT and CDR2 is YNNKEL in the germline V gene (reference sequence). The CDR3 spells CASSRTESNEKLFF. Here the CDR3 DNA reads TGTGCCAGCAGCCGGACTGAGAGTAATGAAAAACTGTTTTTT.

The rearrangement joins TRBV4-3 to TRBJ2-2; 8 bases line up with TRBD1. This CDR3 comprises 15 residues. Per the germline V gene, CDR1 is LGHNA and CDR2 is YSLEER. Unmatched junction bases numbered 5, after V lost 3 bases and J lost 5 bases. The CDR3 here is CASSQDDRGTGELFF. CDR3 nucleotides: TGCGCCAGCAGCCAGGATGACAGGGGAACCGGGGAGCTGTTTTTT.

This chain connects TRBV11-3 to TRBJ2-7, with D possibly matching TRBD1 (6 bases). The V end lost 2 bases, the J end lost 0 bases, and 8 bases lay between the germline ends. Germline loops: CDR1 SGHNT, CDR2 YENEEA. The CDR3 has 14 residues. CDR3 sequence (DNA): TGTGCCAGCAGCTTACACAGGGTCTCCTACGAGCAGTACTTC. This translates into CASSLHRVSYEQYF. Together with reference TRBV11-3 and TRBJ2-7, the CDR3 gives the full variable domain: EAGVVQSPRYKIIEKKQPVAFWCNPISGHNTLYWYLQNLGQGPELLIRYENEEAVDDSQLPKDRFSAERLKGVDSTLKIQPAELGDSAVYLCASSLHRVSYEQYFGPGTRLTVT.

This chain links TRBV5-4 with TRBJ2-5; maybe TRBD1 (5 bases). The V gene's germline CDR1 is SGHNT and CDR2 YYREEE (reference sequence). The CDR3 covers 15 residues. V lost 1 base and J lost 3, with 13 bases in between. For the CDR3, the DNA is TGTGCCAGCAGCTTGATGGCCAGGGTAGAAGAGACCCAGTACTTC. This translates into CASSLMARVEETQYF.

The V gene is TRBV4-3, the J gene TRBJ1-4; possible D gene TRBD1, 5 bases. The V end lost 2 bases, the J end lost 5 bases, and 15 bases lay between the germline ends. Germline V gene lookup returns CDR1 LGHNA and CDR2 YSLEER. The CDR3 is made up of 16 amino acids. As DNA, the CDR3 is TGCGCCAGCAGCCAACGGTTGGGACTGAGAAATGAAAAACTGTTTTTT. Residues: CASSQRLGLRNEKLFF.

The V gene is TRBV28, the J gene TRBJ1-4; 8 nucleotides agree with TRBD1. CDR3 length: 14 amino acids. CDR1 is MDHEN, CDR2 SYDVKM, per germline. The trim removed 5 bases at V and 8 bases at J, leaving 7 bases unmatched. CDR3 bases: TGTGCCAGCAGTCCCACAGGGGGTGGCGAAAAACTGTTTTTT. Its protein is CASSPTGGGEKLFF.

This sequence joins TRBV10-2 and TRBJ1-1; 8 bases are a match to TRBD1. The V gene's germline CDR1 is WSHSY and CDR2 SAAADI. This CDR3 comprises 14 residues. V lost 8 bases and J lost 4; bases outside the gene matches: 9. The CDR3 DNA reads TGCGCCAGCGCTCGGCAGGGGGCGGGCACTGAAGCTTTCTTT. It yields the protein CASARQGAGTEAFF.

This clone was observed a few times. V usage is TRBV19 and J usage is TRBJ1-2; 7 bases are a match to TRBD1. V was pared by 4 bases and J by 8 bases, with 4 bases of the junction left unmatched. Germline V CDR1 and CDR2: LNHDA, SQIVND (reference sequence). This CDR3 region has 12 residues. The CDR3 DNA reads TGTGCCAGTAGTACAGGGGGAGACGGCTACACCTTC. It is translated as CASSTGGDGYTF.

This rearrangement joins TRBV4-1 to TRBJ1-3; D remains ambiguous. V lost 0 bases and J lost 3, with 6 bases in between. The germline V gene has CDR1 MGHRA and CDR2 YSYEKL. The CDR3 runs 14 residues. The CDR3 DNA reads TGCGCCAGCAGCCAAGAACGTAGTGGAAACACCATATATTTT. Amino acids: CASSQERSGNTIYF.

In this sample, this clone turned up once. The chain carries TRBV6-5 and TRBJ1-4; 11 bases line up with TRBD1. Germline CDR1 is MNHEY and CDR2 is SVGAGI. The CDR3 covers 14 residues. Trimming at V came to 6 bases and at J to 8 bases, leaving 5 bases not matched to a gene. CDR3 sequence (DNA): TGTGCCAGCAGCTGGGACAGGGGGAGAGAAAAACTGTTTTTT. Protein product: CASSWDRGREKLFF.

DNA of the CDR3: TGCGCCAGCAGCCATCCCGACAGGGTTCTTTATTCACCCCTCCACTTT. Translation gives CASSHPDRVLYSPLHF. This chain uses TRBV4-1 with TRBJ1-6; 7 bases match TRBD1. CDR1 and CDR2 (germline): MGHRA, YSYEKL. The trim removed 3 bases at V and 8 bases at J, leaving 10 bases unmatched. This CDR3 has 16 residues.

As concerns this clone: Possible read error: a much larger clone is one base away. The chain recombines TRBV9 with TRBJ2-3; no definite D call. The CDR3 runs to 13 residues. V lost 0 bases, J lost 1 base, and 3 bases lay in between. The germline CDR1 and CDR2 sequences are SGDLS and YYNGEE. The CDR3, as DNA: TGTGCCAGCAGCGTAGCGGGCACAGATACGCAGTATTTT. Its protein product is CASSVAGTDTQYF.

The rearrangement uses TRBV4-1 and TRBJ2-7, with D tentatively TRBD2 (5 bases). Germline-derived CDR1 and CDR2 are MGHRA and YSYEKL. Trimming removed 1 base from V and 5 bases from J, with 12 bases in between. The CDR3 length is 14 residues. The CDR3 loop is CASSQGSDGNEQYF. In DNA, the CDR3 is TGCGCCAGCAGCCAAGGGTCCGACGGGAACGAGCAGTACTTC.

Remarks on this clone: Other nucleotide sequences from this sample produce the same CDR3. The rearrangement links TRBV9 to TRBJ2-1; 7 bases are a match to TRBD2. The CDR3 totals 14 residues. CDR1 and CDR2 (germline): SGDLS, YYNGEE. V lost 0 bases, J lost 6 bases, and 3 bases stayed unmatched. CDR3 DNA: TGTGCCAGCAGCGTAGCGGGGGGAAGCAATGAGCAGTTCTTC. Its protein is CASSVAGGSNEQFF. Based on the CDR3 plus reference TRBV9 and TRBJ2-1, the full variable domain is DSGVTQTPKHLITATGQRVTLRCSPRSGDLSVYWYQQSLDQGLQFLIQYYNGEERAKGNILERFSAQQFPDLHSELNLSSLELGDSALYFCASSVAGGSNEQFFGPGTRLTVL.